Below, 12 T cell receptor beta chains from the same sample are listed, as sequenced in a study of breast tumors, draining lymph nodes, adjacent tissues. TCRdb processed the multiplex PCR reads anew with MiXCR; each CDR3 protein has one entry. The sample yields nearly 200,000 distinct CDR3 sequences, about 32% seen once. Samples came from axillary lymph nodes draining the breast cancer. Sample: axillary lymph node tissue. All receptors derive from a female donor with breast cancer. Some clones in this sample may be carry-over from other donors' samples.

The V and J genes are TRBV30 and TRBJ2-7, with 7 positions matching TRBD2. Germline V gene data show CDR1 as GTSNPN and CDR2 as SVGIG (reference sequence). The CDR3 sequence is 13 residues long. J gave up 2 bases and V 5 bases, and 6 bases lay outside the gene matches. This chain's CDR3 is CAWGAGATYEQYF. DNA of the CDR3: TGTGCCTGGGGGGCGGGAGCCACCTACGAGCAGTACTTC.

This chain uses TRBV5-5 with TRBJ2-1, with TRBD2 as a possible D gene (6 bases). CDR3 size: 13 residues. Germline V CDR1 and CDR2: SGHKS, YYEKEE (reference sequence). The V gene lost 3 bases and the J gene lost 8 bases, with 12 bases spanning the gap. The CDR3 protein is CASSSLGEDEQFF. The CDR3 bases are TGTGCCAGCAGCTCACTAGGGGAGGATGAGCAGTTCTTC. Combining the CDR3 with reference TRBV5-5 and TRBJ2-1 gives the whole variable domain DAGVTQSPTHLIKTRGQQVTLRCSPISGHKSVSWYQQVLGQGPQFIFQYYEKEERGRGNFPDRFSARQFPNYSSELNVNALLLGDSALYLCASSSLGEDEQFFGPGTRLTVL.

This clonotype has ten or more counts. The chain combines TRBV28 with TRBJ1-4; D is unclear. The CDR3 totals 14 residues. Trimming took 7 bases from V and 5 from J, leaving 14 bases between them. The germline V gene encodes CDR1 MDHEN and CDR2 SYDVKM. CDR3 sequence (DNA): TGTGCCAGCAACCTAGGTGAGGAAAATGAAAAACTGTTTTTT. This gives the protein CASNLGEENEKLFF.

This clonotype was counted a few times. This clone may be a read error of a much larger clone one base away. The chain carries TRBV5-6 and TRBJ2-7; 7 bases fit TRBD1. The trim removed 4 bases at V and 9 bases at J, leaving 7 bases unmatched. Germline CDR1 and CDR2: SGHDT and YYEEEE. The CDR3 loop spans 12 amino acids. CDR3 sequence (DNA): TGTGCCAGCAGCCTAACAGGGGCCCGGCAGTACTTC. Translation: CASSLTGARQYF. The full variable domain, completed using reference TRBV5-6 and TRBJ2-7, is DAGVTQSPTHLIKTRGQQVTLRCSPKSGHDTVSWYQQALGQGPQFIFQYYEEEERQRGNFPDRFSGHQFPNYSSELNVNALLLGDSALYLCASSLTGARQYFGPGTRLTVT.

This clonotype was seen many times. The V gene is TRBV20-1, the J gene TRBJ2-7; 8 bases are a match to TRBD1. This CDR3 comprises 12 residues. Germline V gene sequence: CDR1 DFQATT, CDR2 SNEGSKA (reference sequence). The V gene end was trimmed by 6 bases and the J gene end by 6 bases; junction bases not matched to a gene: 7. Written as DNA, the CDR3 is TGCAGTGCAGCGACAGGGGCCAGCGAGCAGTACTTC. Amino acid sequence: CSAATGASEQYF.

This sequence joins TRBV7-9 and TRBJ1-3; no firm D call. This CDR3 has 14 amino acids. Looked up from germline, CDR1 is SEHNR and CDR2 is FQNEAQ (reference sequence). The V end was cut by 5 bases, the J end by 1 base, with 9 bases between. CDR3 sequence reads: CASSPPGSGNTIYF. The CDR3 coding sequence is TGTGCCAGCAGCCCCCCAGGATCTGGAAACACCATATATTTT. The whole variable domain, remainder taken from reference TRBV7-9 and TRBJ1-3, is DTGVSQNPRHKITKRGQNVTFRCDPISEHNRLYWYRQTLGQGPEFLTYFQNEAQLEKSRLLSDRFSAERPKGSFSTLEIQRTEQGDSAMYLCASSPPGSGNTIYFGEGSWLTVV.

This clonotype was seen ten or more times. The rearrangement links TRBV2 to TRBJ1-2, with TRBD1 identical over 9 bases. The CDR3 runs to 12 residues. Losses at the gene ends were 6 bases for V and 8 bases for J; bases not matched to a gene: 4. Germline CDR1 SNHLY, CDR2 FYNNEI. The DNA of the CDR3 is TGTGCCAGCAGACAGGGGGCACTGGGCTACACCTTC. It yields the protein CASRQGALGYTF.

Turning to this clonotype: Because the CDR3's place on the DNA is in doubt, the DNA is left out and the CDR3 is given as listed by TCRdb. The CDR3 sequence: CASSLMPGAMYLCASSRTYNEQFF. The chain couples TRBV7-2 to TRBJ2-1; the DNA was not compared with TRBD1, the D call given in the table. The length of the CDR3 is 24 amino acids, counting both ends. Germline loops: CDR1 SGHTA, CDR2 FQGNSA.

This clonotype showed up many times. The J gene is TRBJ1-2, the V gene TRBV28; 7 bases are shared with TRBD1. The germline V gene encodes CDR1 MDHEN and CDR2 SYDVKM. The trim removed 2 bases at V and 4 bases at J, leaving 10 bases unmatched. The CDR3 runs to 16 residues. This chain's CDR3 is CASSLTRQGFAYGYTF. Here the CDR3 DNA reads TGTGCCAGCAGTTTAACTAGACAGGGCTTTGCCTATGGCTACACCTTC.

This clonotype was detected many times. CDR3 protein: CASSLSGNNEQFF. The CDR3 DNA reads TGTGCCAGCAGCTTAAGCGGCAACAATGAGCAGTTCTTC. The V and J genes are TRBV7-3 and TRBJ2-1; D call uncertain. V was trimmed by 1 base and J by 5 bases, leaving 6 bases between them. The CDR3 is made up of 13 amino acids. Germline V CDR1 and CDR2: SGHTA, FQGTGA. The whole variable domain, filled in from reference TRBV7-3 and TRBJ2-1, reads GAGVSQTPSNKVTEKGKYVELRCDPISGHTALYWYRQSLGQGPEFLIYFQGTGAADDSGLPNDRFFAVRPEGSVSTLKIQRTERGDSAVYLCASSLSGNNEQFFGPGTRLTVL.

The genes are TRBV5-6 and TRBJ2-7; 9 bases align to TRBD1. V lost 3 bases and J lost 13; bases outside the gene matches: 20. This CDR3 is 16 amino acids long. Germline CDR1 SGHDT, CDR2 YYEEEE. The CDR3 protein is CASSSRPGTGFHERYF. The DNA of the CDR3 is TGTGCCAGCAGCTCGCGGCCGGGGACAGGGTTTCACGAGCGATACTTC.

This clonotype occurred a few times. This may come from a read error, since a much larger clone is one base off. J is TRBJ1-2 and V is TRBV20-1, with 9 bases matching TRBD1. CDR3 length equals 12 residues. Germline-derived CDR1 and CDR2 are DFQATT and SNEGSKA (reference sequence). CDR3 protein: CSAPRTGDGHTF. In DNA, the CDR3 is TGCAGTGCTCCCCGGACAGGGGATGGCCACACCTTC.